Below, 27 T cell receptor beta chains from the same sample are listed, as sequenced in a study of cytomegalovirus exposure and HLA in healthy donors. The repertoire was sequenced with immunoSEQ multiplex PCR; TCRdb's copy has only in-frame clones and lacks some. The data contain 150,000 to 200,000 clones, about 81% of them singletons. The specimen sequenced was PBMCs. Receptors originate from a woman in her twenties or thirties in good health and CMV-seronegative.

The chain links TRBV6-5 to TRBJ1-5; TRBD1 is a possible D gene (6 bases). CDR3 length: 13 amino acids. V lost 5 bases to trimming and J lost 5 bases, with 10 bases between them. Germline V gene data show CDR1 as MNHEY and CDR2 as SVGAGI. The CDR3 protein is CASSQQGHQPQHF. CDR3 DNA sequence: TGTGCCAGCAGTCAACAGGGCCATCAGCCCCAGCATTTT.

The CDR3 DNA is TGTGCCAGTAAACCCGGGACTGCTAATCAGCCCCAGCATTTT. It specifies CASKPGTANQPQHF. The gene calls are TRBV6-5 and TRBJ1-5, with D perhaps matching TRBD1 (5 bases). Trimming left V 9 bases short and J 4 bases short, with 16 bases between. This CDR3 is 14 amino acids long. The germline V gene has CDR1 MNHEY and CDR2 SVGAGI.

This clone was counted only a few times. The CDR3 DNA sequence: TGTGCCAGTAGTATAGGCCCAGGATCCTACAATGAGCAGTTCTTC. This codes for CASSIGPGSYNEQFF. The V gene is TRBV19, the J gene TRBJ2-1; D gene unclear. The germline gives CDR1 LNHDA, CDR2 SQIVND (reference sequence). The V and J ends lost 1 base and 1 base respectively, with 8 bases between them. This CDR3 is built from 15 residues.

The chain combines TRBV27 with TRBJ2-5, with D perhaps TRBD2 (6 bases). V lost 5 bases and J lost 1, with 14 bases in between. The CDR3 is 15 residues long. Germline V gene lookup returns CDR1 MNHEY and CDR2 SMNVEV (reference sequence). CDR3 in amino acids: CASSRVRDTQETQYF. In DNA form, the CDR3 reads TGTGCCAGCAGTAGGGTGCGGGATACCCAAGAGACCCAGTACTTC.

The chain links TRBV9 to TRBJ2-6, with 7 bases that match TRBD1. From germline, CDR1 is SGDLS and CDR2 YYNGEE. This CDR3 contains 16 residues. The J segment lost 4 bases and the V segment lost 7 bases, leaving 11 bases of the junction unmatched. In DNA form, the CDR3 reads TGTGCCAGCGACGACAGGGCTGGCCCCGGGGCCAACGTCCTGACTTTC. Its translation: CASDDRAGPGANVLTF. Drawing the rest from reference TRBV9 and TRBJ2-6, the complete variable domain is DSGVTQTPKHLITATGQRVTLRCSPRSGDLSVYWYQQSLDQGLQFLIQYYNGEERAKGNILERFSAQQFPDLHSELNLSSLELGDSALYFCASDDRAGPGANVLTFGAGSRLTVL.

The V and J genes are TRBV19 and TRBJ2-1; 9 bases are shared with TRBD1. CDR1 is LNHDA and CDR2 is SQIVND in the germline V gene (reference sequence). V lost 4 bases, J lost 6 bases, and 7 bases stayed unmatched. The CDR3 extends over 15 amino acids. In DNA form, the CDR3 reads TGTGCCAGTAGTACGGGACAGGGTTACCTCAATGAGCAGTTCTTC. It is translated as CASSTGQGYLNEQFF.

Concerning this clone: Relative to the germline gene, one junction end is altered; a read error may explain this. Other DNA sequences within the sample encode an identical CDR3. The chain employs TRBV5-1 and TRBJ2-2; 11 bases align to TRBD2. This CDR3 has 16 amino acids. Germline loops: CDR1 SGHRS, CDR2 YFSETQ. The CDR3 loop reads CASSLAELAGAGELFF. The CDR3 region has the DNA TGCGCCAGCAGCTTGGCCGAACTAGCGGGAGCTGGGGAACTGTTTTTT.

This chain connects TRBV4-1 to TRBJ2-3; D perhaps matches TRBD2 (6 bases). Germline assignment: CDR1 MGHRA and CDR2 YSYEKL. The CDR3 spans 18 residues. V lost 0 bases and J 6 bases, leaving 22 bases between the germline ends. CDR3 sequence reads: CASSQEPQRALSGDTQYF. CDR3 in DNA: TGCGCCAGCAGCCAAGAGCCCCAGCGGGCCCTATCGGGGGATACGCAGTATTTT.

The V call is TRBV6-1, the J call TRBJ1-1; TRBD1 is a possible D gene (5 bases). Germline V CDR1 and CDR2: MNHNS, SASEGT. V gave up 7 bases and J gave up 1 base, with 10 bases separating them. This CDR3 spans 13 amino acids. The CDR3 loop reads CASMRRGNTEAFF. CDR3 sequence (DNA): TGTGCCAGCATGCGAAGGGGGAACACTGAAGCTTTCTTT.

This chain joins TRBV5-1 and TRBJ1-1; no clear D gene. Germline V gives CDR1 SGHRS, CDR2 YFSETQ. The V and J ends lost 3 bases and 3 bases respectively, with 12 bases between them. The CDR3 runs to 14 residues. The CDR3: CASSSVQRHTEAFF. For the CDR3, the DNA is TGCGCCAGCAGCTCTGTTCAGCGGCACACTGAAGCTTTCTTT.

The gene calls are TRBV9 and TRBJ1-1, with D perhaps TRBD1 (6 bases). From germline, CDR1 is SGDLS and CDR2 YYNGEE. The CDR3 consists of 16 residues. V was trimmed by 4 bases and J by 4 bases, leaving 20 bases between them. The CDR3 DNA reads TGTGCCAGCAGCCCCCTATCCGGGACAAGGACCACTGAAGCTTTCTTT. As protein: CASSPLSGTRTTEAFF.

V is TRBV2 and J is TRBJ2-2; 10 nucleotides agree with TRBD1. Germline assignment: CDR1 SNHLY and CDR2 FYNNEI. The CDR3 runs 15 residues. Trimming removed 5 bases from V and 2 bases from J; junction bases left unmatched: 2. This CDR3 reads CASSRTGGNTGELFF. In DNA form, the CDR3 reads TGTGCCAGCAGTCGGACAGGGGGTAACACCGGGGAGCTGTTTTTT.

The V and J genes are TRBV18 and TRBJ2-5; a possible D gene is TRBD2 (6 bases). Per the germline V gene, CDR1 is KGHSH and CDR2 is LQKENI. Trimming shortened V by 1 base and J by 1 base, and 7 bases separated the two germline ends. This CDR3 region has 14 residues. This CDR3 reads CASSPQAGQETQYF. The CDR3, as DNA: TGTGCCAGCTCACCACAAGCGGGCCAAGAGACCCAGTACTTC.

This chain uses TRBV4-1 with TRBJ1-2, with D perhaps matching TRBD1 (6 bases). Germline V CDR1 and CDR2: MGHRA, YSYEKL. The CDR3 length is 16 residues. The ends were cut back, 0 bases at V and 4 bases at J, with 15 bases in the middle. This CDR3 is CASSQDGRQVIYGYTF. The CDR3 DNA follows: TGCGCCAGCAGCCAAGATGGTAGACAGGTGATCTATGGCTACACCTTC.

This chain links TRBV6-6 with TRBJ2-1; D is unresolved. CDR1 and CDR2 (germline): MNHNY, SVGAGI (reference sequence). The CDR3 extends over 12 amino acids. V was cut by 5 bases and J by 4 bases, with 6 bases left in between. CDR3 amino acids: CASSDQYNEQFF. The CDR3 coding sequence is TGTGCCAGCAGTGATCAGTACAATGAGCAGTTCTTC.

This chain connects TRBV30 to TRBJ2-7; perhaps TRBD1 as D (5 bases). The germline V gene encodes CDR1 GTSNPN and CDR2 SVGIG (reference sequence). There are 13 residues in the CDR3. V lost 3 bases, J lost 3 bases, and 12 bases lay in between. CDR3 residues: CAWRSGAGYEQYF. The CDR3 DNA reads as TGTGCCTGGAGATCTGGGGCAGGCTACGAGCAGTACTTC.

V and J are TRBV5-5 and TRBJ1-2; D is possibly TRBD1 (6 bases). The CDR3 loop spans 14 amino acids. Trimming cost V 3 bases and J 0 bases, with 9 bases left between them. Germline CDR1 SGHKS, CDR2 YYEKEE (reference sequence). The CDR3 reads CASSSGTTNYGYTF. The DNA for the CDR3 is TGTGCCAGCAGCTCCGGGACAACTAACTATGGCTACACCTTC.

The chain carries TRBV15 and TRBJ2-3; 10 nucleotides match TRBD2. The germline gives CDR1 LNHNV, CDR2 YYDKDF (reference sequence). The J segment lost 3 bases and the V segment lost 4 bases, leaving 7 bases of the junction unmatched. This CDR3 has 16 amino acids. Written as DNA, the CDR3 is TGTGCCACCAGCATAAGCGGGGGGGATAAGACAGATACGCAGTATTTT. It translates to CATSISGGDKTDTQYF.

The V call is TRBV5-1, the J call TRBJ1-4; tentative D call: TRBD1 (5 bases). V dropped 0 bases and J dropped 5 bases, with 8 bases sitting between them. Germline V gene lookup returns CDR1 SGHRS and CDR2 YFSETQ. The CDR3 loop spans 14 amino acids. The CDR3: CASSLGTRNEKLFF. Written as DNA, the CDR3 is TGCGCCAGCAGCTTGGGGACAAGGAATGAAAAACTGTTTTTT.

The chain joins TRBV5-6 to TRBJ2-3; 7 positions match TRBD1. This CDR3 spans 15 amino acids. V gave up 4 bases and J gave up 0 bases; unmatched junction bases: 5. Germline V gives CDR1 SGHDT, CDR2 YYEEEE. The CDR3 is CASSAGTASTDTQYF. The CDR3 DNA sequence: TGTGCCAGCAGCGCCGGGACAGCTAGCACAGATACGCAGTATTTT. Full variable domain (remainder filled in from reference TRBV5-6 and TRBJ2-3): DAGVTQSPTHLIKTRGQQVTLRCSPKSGHDTVSWYQQALGQGPQFIFQYYEEEERQRGNFPDRFSGHQFPNYSSELNVNALLLGDSALYLCASSAGTASTDTQYFGPGTRLTVL.

The chain couples TRBV11-2 to TRBJ2-2; TRBD1 matches at 10 bases. V dropped 5 bases and J dropped 3; count of bases not matched to a gene: 12. From germline, CDR1 is SGHAT and CDR2 FQNNGV. This CDR3 region has 18 residues. This chain's CDR3 is CASSPGTGANQYTGELFF. The CDR3 region has the DNA TGTGCCAGCAGCCCCGGGACAGGGGCCAACCAATACACCGGGGAGCTGTTTTTT.

The rearrangement links TRBV10-3 to TRBJ2-7; D may be TRBD2 (8 bases). V lost 5 bases and J lost 3, with 17 bases in between. Germline CDR1 reads ENHRY; CDR2 reads SYGVKD. CDR3 size: 15 residues. This CDR3 reads CAISPDRAGGYEQYF. CDR3 sequence (DNA): TGTGCCATCAGTCCAGACAGGGCGGGGGGCTACGAGCAGTACTTC.

V and J are TRBV7-2 and TRBJ2-7; the match to TRBD1 covers 7 bases. After removal of 5 bases from V and 5 bases from J, the junction contained 9 bases not matched to a gene. Per the germline V gene, CDR1 is SGHTA and CDR2 is FQGNSA. CDR3 length: 14 residues. CDR3 DNA: TGTGCCAGCAGCCTATCGACAGGGAATGACGAGCAGTACTTC. This translates into CASSLSTGNDEQYF.

This sequence joins TRBV5-4 and TRBJ1-4; 10 bases match TRBD1. Trimming took 4 bases from V and 4 from J; bases not matched to a gene: 4. The CDR3 contains 15 residues. Germline V gene data show CDR1 as SGHNT and CDR2 as YYREEE (reference sequence). CDR3 coding DNA: TGTGCCAGCAGCAGGGGGACAGGGGTTAATGAAAAACTGTTTTTT. This codes for CASSRGTGVNEKLFF.

V usage is TRBV28 and J usage is TRBJ1-2; no clear D. The ends were cut back, 4 bases at V and 8 bases at J, with 8 bases in the middle. Germline V gene data show CDR1 as MDHEN and CDR2 as SYDVKM. The CDR3 has 11 residues. CDR3: CASSSPVGYTF. The CDR3 DNA reads TGTGCCAGCAGTTCCCCGGTCGGCTACACCTTC.

J is TRBJ2-3 and V is TRBV30; 8 nucleotides align to TRBD2. Germline lookup yields CDR1 GTSNPN and CDR2 SVGIG (reference sequence). Unmatched junction bases numbered 5, after V lost 3 bases and J lost 0 bases. There are 15 residues in the CDR3. The CDR3 reads CAWSLGLASTDTQYF. CDR3 DNA: TGTGCCTGGAGCTTAGGACTAGCCAGCACAGATACGCAGTATTTT.

As for this clone: The identical CDR3 is also encoded by other nucleotide sequences in the sample. V and J are TRBV9 and TRBJ2-5; the D is unclear. The V gene's germline CDR1 is SGDLS and CDR2 YYNGEE. With 0 bases removed from V and 1 base from J, the gap between germline ends came to 7 bases. The CDR3 is 14 amino acids. The CDR3 bases are TGTGCCAGCAGCGTAGGAACGGTCCAAGAGACCCAGTACTTC. This codes for CASSVGTVQETQYF.